The clone carrying this T cell receptor (beta chain) was seen a single time. The antigen is not known. The PCR made use of 60 Vbeta and 13 Jbeta primers. Generated by immunoSEQ multiplex PCR, the TCRdb table keeps only in-frame clones and is missing some. Here the sample spans roughly 280,000 clones, approximately 70% being singletons. The data derive from a study of cytomegalovirus exposure and HLA in healthy donors. Notes on the study in general: Later findings reportedly placed an Asian-associated ancestry cluster below the roughly 700-donor mean for N-insertions. Roughly uniform depth of sequencing across donors was assumed in presence/absence analyses.

This CDR3 contains 17 residues. Per germline, CDR1 SGHAT and CDR2 FQDESV (reference sequence). The V end lost 5 bases, the J end lost 0 bases, and 14 bases lay between the germline ends. This receptor was taken from a female donor in good health and CMV-seronegative. The rearrangement joins TRBV11-1 to TRBJ2-6, with D maybe TRBD1 (6 bases). Sequencing was performed on PBMCs. The CDR3 DNA is TGTGCCAGCAGCCGAACCTCGGACAGCTCTGGGGCCAACGTCCTGACTTTC. Its translation is CASSRTSDSSGANVLTF.